A single TCR beta chain is shown here with its context. The data stem from a study of blood T cell repertoires in COVID-19. As for the study in general: The cDNA or gDNA used as material had been derived from T cells, B-cell-depleted T cells, or PBMCs.

Per the study methods: Reference gene primer amplification gave estimated nucleated cell counts. Assay used: immunoSEQ multiplex PCR; TCRdb lists only in-frame clones, some missing. That table supplies the V and J calls and clone size; D and trimming were determined from the DNA. This table holds roughly 280,000 clones, roughly 86% found once. This receptor was taken from a woman aged 25-40 years with COVID-19, enrolled during active disease. Sequencing was carried out using peripheral blood.

This chain's CDR3 is CASSASSGQRGYGYTF. The CDR3 DNA sequence: TGTGCCAGCAGCGCCTCATCGGGACAGCGAGGCTATGGCTACACCTTC. The chain combines TRBV7-9 with TRBJ1-2; TRBD1 aligns across 7 bases. The CDR3 runs 16 residues. Germline V gene lookup returns CDR1 SEHNR and CDR2 FQNEAQ (reference sequence). Trimming removed 5 bases from V and 4 bases from J; junction bases left unmatched: 13.